The 16 T cell receptor beta chains below were found in one sample sequenced in a study of cytomegalovirus exposure and HLA in healthy donors. This table comes from immunoSEQ multiplex PCR, and its TCRdb copy is limited to in-frame clones, with some not included. This table holds about 190,000 clones, 80% to 85% found once. Sequencing used PBMCs. These TCRs come from a woman aged 18-29 years in good health and CMV-seropositive.

The chain employs TRBV13 and TRBJ2-1, with a tentative D call TRBD1 (6 bases). The CDR3 consists of 15 residues. Germline loops: CDR1 PRHDT, CDR2 FYEKMQ (reference sequence). V was pared by 3 bases and J by 4 bases, with 13 bases between. The CDR3 sequence: CASSLGTPTYNEQFF. Written as DNA, the CDR3 is TGTGCCAGCAGCTTGGGGACACCTACATACAATGAGCAGTTCTTC.

CDR3 protein: CASSFRTGYYNEQFF. The CDR3 DNA sequence: TGTGCCAGCAGCTTTCGGACAGGCTATTACAATGAGCAGTTCTTC. The chain is built from TRBV7-2 and TRBJ2-1; the match to TRBD1 covers 7 bases. V gave up 3 bases and J gave up 4 bases; unmatched junction bases: 6. The CDR3 runs to 15 residues. In germline, CDR1 is SGHTA, CDR2 FQGNSA.

The chain is built from TRBV6-1 and TRBJ2-7, with 10 bases fitting TRBD2. The CDR3 loop spans 14 amino acids. Germline V lookup: CDR1 MNHNS, CDR2 SASEGT. J was trimmed by 3 bases and V by 7 bases; bases with no gene match: 6. The DNA of the CDR3 is TGTGCCAGCACAAAGGCTAGCGGGGGCTACGAGCAGTACTTC. Its protein product is CASTKASGGYEQYF.

The rearrangement links TRBV6-6 to TRBJ1-2; D perhaps matches TRBD1 (5 bases). V dropped 2 bases and J dropped 3 bases, with 13 bases sitting between them. The CDR3 is 15 residues long. Per germline, CDR1 MNHNY and CDR2 SVGAGI (reference sequence). CDR3 in DNA: TGTGCCAGCAGTTACGGCGGGGCCGGAGACTATGGCTACACCTTC. Translated, it gives CASSYGGAGDYGYTF.

This chain links TRBV15 with TRBJ2-3; D gene uncertain. This CDR3 is built from 13 residues. In germline, CDR1 is LNHNV, CDR2 YYDKDF (reference sequence). V lost 4 bases and J 5 bases, leaving 10 bases between the germline ends. The chain's CDR3 is CATSTARGDTQYF. The CDR3 nucleotides are TGTGCCACCAGCACCGCCCGCGGAGATACGCAGTATTTT.

The chain has TRBV7-8 and TRBJ2-1; 8 bases align to TRBD2. The J segment lost 5 bases and the V segment lost 6 bases, leaving 6 bases of the junction unmatched. Germline-derived CDR1 and CDR2 are SGHVS and FQNEAQ. The CDR3 runs to 14 residues. The CDR3 loop reads CASRPGGGHNEQFF. DNA for the CDR3: TGTGCCAGCAGGCCGGGGGGGGGACACAATGAGCAGTTCTTC.

V and J are TRBV5-1 and TRBJ2-7; TRBD1 might be the D (8 bases). Trimming removed 4 bases from V and 3 bases from J, with 23 bases in between. The CDR3 has 17 residues. Germline V gene data show CDR1 as SGHRS and CDR2 as YFSETQ. The CDR3 loop is CASSRTAKTGGVYEQYF. In DNA, the CDR3 is TGCGCCAGCAGCAGAACCGCAAAAACAGGGGGGGTCTACGAGCAGTACTTC.

The CDR3 DNA reads as TGTGCCAGCAGCTCGCTGGCACAGGGAGCTTTCTACGAGCAGTACTTC. Amino acids: CASSSLAQGAFYEQYF. The J gene is TRBJ2-7, the V gene TRBV7-6, with a weak D call TRBD1 (6 bases). V shed 4 bases and J shed 3 bases, with 19 bases lying between them. Germline CDR1 reads SGHVS; CDR2 reads FNYEAQ. The CDR3 sequence is 16 residues long.

The genes are TRBV27 and TRBJ2-7; 8 bases fit TRBD2. V dropped 6 bases and J dropped 6; count of bases not matched to a gene: 13. CDR1 is MNHEY and CDR2 is SMNVEV in the germline V gene (reference sequence). The CDR3 consists of 15 residues. The CDR3 here is CASSPGGWGSGEQYF. In DNA form, the CDR3 reads TGTGCCAGCAGCCCGGGGGGGTGGGGGTCAGGCGAGCAGTACTTC.

The chain is built from TRBV5-6 and TRBJ2-6, with 11 nucleotides matching TRBD1. There are 19 residues in the CDR3. CDR1 is SGHDT and CDR2 is YYEEEE in the germline V gene. The junction had 12 bases not matched to a gene; V was cut back by 2 bases and J by 5 bases. CDR3 nucleotides: TGTGCCAGCAGCTTTTCCGCGTGGACAGGGGGCCTTCGGGCCAACGTCCTGACTTTC. Protein sequence: CASSFSAWTGGLRANVLTF.

This chain links TRBV19 with TRBJ1-1, with D possibly matching TRBD1 (6 bases). With 9 bases removed from V and 8 bases from J, the gap between germline ends came to 19 bases. CDR3 length: 13 residues. Germline V lookup: CDR1 LNHDA, CDR2 SQIVND (reference sequence). CDR3 sequence: CASSREGGNEAFF. CDR3 DNA: TGTGCCAGCTCCAGGGAGGGGGGCAACGAAGCTTTCTTT.

The chain combines TRBV25-1 with TRBJ1-1; D is unclear. The CDR3 spans 11 residues. Trimming removed 7 bases from V and 0 bases from J, with 3 bases in between. Germline loops: CDR1 MGHDK, CDR2 SYGVNS. The CDR3 is CASIMNTEAFF. The CDR3 nucleotides are TGTGCCAGCATCATGAACACTGAAGCTTTCTTT.

V usage is TRBV29-1 and J usage is TRBJ1-2; D is unclear. Germline CDR1 SQVTM, CDR2 ANQGSEA. V was clipped by 2 bases and J by 6 bases, with 13 bases between them. The CDR3 has 13 amino acids. CDR3 region: CSVERTGSNGYTF. CDR3 in DNA: TGCAGCGTTGAAAGGACTGGGAGTAATGGCTACACCTTC.

The rearrangement joins TRBV11-3 to TRBJ2-3; the match to TRBD1 covers 8 bases. Germline CDR1 reads SGHNT; CDR2 reads YENEEA. The CDR3 contains 16 residues. V shed 1 base and J 3 bases; nucleotides not matched to a gene: 6. CDR3 nucleotides: TGTGCCAGCAGCTTAGGGACAGGGCAAGGGACAGATACGCAGTATTTT. Amino acid sequence: CASSLGTGQGTDTQYF.

The sample holds one count of this clone. The genes are TRBV5-3 and TRBJ2-2, with 9 bases fitting TRBD2. TRBV5-3 is placed among ORFs of uncertain function. The CDR3 spans 17 residues. The V gene end was trimmed by 6 bases and the J gene end by 3 bases; junction bases not matched to a gene: 12. CDR3 sequence (DNA): TGTGCCAGAACGGAGGTTATGTTAGCGGGGGACACCGGGGAGCTGTTTTTT. Translated, it gives CARTEVMLAGDTGELFF.

CDR3 amino acids: CASSQAAASNTEAFF. The CDR3 nucleotides read TGCGCCAGCAGCCAAGCGGCGGCTTCCAACACTGAAGCTTTCTTT. V is TRBV4-1 and J is TRBJ1-1; no clear D gene. Germline loops: CDR1 MGHRA, CDR2 YSYEKL. This CDR3 region has 15 residues. Deletions cut 1 base from V and 2 bases from J, with 11 bases between.